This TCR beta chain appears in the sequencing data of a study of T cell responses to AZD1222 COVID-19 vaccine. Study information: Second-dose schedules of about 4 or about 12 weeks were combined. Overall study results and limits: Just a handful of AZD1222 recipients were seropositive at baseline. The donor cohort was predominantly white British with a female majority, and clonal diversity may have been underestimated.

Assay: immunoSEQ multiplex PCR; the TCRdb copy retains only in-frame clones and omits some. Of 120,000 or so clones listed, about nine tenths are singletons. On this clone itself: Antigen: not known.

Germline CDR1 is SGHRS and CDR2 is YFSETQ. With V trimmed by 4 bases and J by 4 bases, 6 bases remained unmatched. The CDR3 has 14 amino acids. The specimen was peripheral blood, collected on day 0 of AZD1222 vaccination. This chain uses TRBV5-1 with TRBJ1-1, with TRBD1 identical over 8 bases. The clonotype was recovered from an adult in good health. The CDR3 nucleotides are TGCGCCAGCAGCGGTGGACAGGGAGGCACTGAAGCTTTCTTT. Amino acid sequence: CASSGGQGGTEAFF.